These 29 T cell receptor beta chains were all obtained from the same sample, sequenced in a study of cytotoxic CD8 clonotypes in ibrutinib-treated CLL. Some clones are missing from TCRdb's copy, which holds only in-frame ones; the method was immunoSEQ multiplex PCR. The sample has about 74,000 clones; around 80% are singletons. This specimen consisted of PBMCs, obtained at disease progression, from a patient treated with ibrutinib. The source is a human donor with chronic lymphocytic leukemia.

The J gene is TRBJ1-5, the V gene TRBV19; 8 positions agree with TRBD1. There are 15 residues in the CDR3. Germline CDR1 reads LNHDA; CDR2 reads SQIVND (reference sequence). V gave up 3 bases and J gave up 6 bases; unmatched junction bases: 7. The CDR3 spells CASSITGGGGQPQHF. CDR3 DNA: TGTGCCAGTAGTATTACAGGGGGAGGCGGTCAGCCCCAGCATTTT.

V and J are TRBV10-3 and TRBJ2-1, with 7 bases matching TRBD1. The CDR3 length is 14 residues. V lost 4 bases, J lost 6 bases, and 6 bases stayed unmatched. Looked up from germline, CDR1 is ENHRY and CDR2 is SYGVKD. The CDR3 loop is CAISGQGDFNEQFF. CDR3 coding DNA: TGTGCCATCAGTGGTCAGGGGGATTTCAATGAGCAGTTCTTC.

This chain uses TRBV4-1 with TRBJ1-1; D is perhaps TRBD1 (5 bases). V was shortened by 6 bases and J by 6 bases, with 11 bases between the two germline ends. Looked up from germline, CDR1 is MGHRA and CDR2 is YSYEKL. This CDR3 is built from 12 residues. The CDR3 region is CASRGGDPEAFF. CDR3 DNA sequence: TGCGCCAGCAGGGGGGGGGATCCTGAAGCTTTCTTT.

The CDR3 region is CASSTMTVNYGYTF. The DNA for the CDR3 is TGTGCCAGCAGTACGATGACAGTCAACTATGGCTACACCTTC. This rearrangement joins TRBV6-5 to TRBJ1-2; the D gene is possibly TRBD1 (5 bases). Trimming stripped 5 bases from V and 2 bases from J, with 12 bases between. Germline assignment: CDR1 MNHEY and CDR2 SVGAGI. The CDR3 spans 14 residues.

The J gene is TRBJ2-2, the V gene TRBV7-7; TRBD2 matches at 10 bases. Germline trimming cut 3 bases from V and 3 bases from J; bases unmatched to any gene: 7. The CDR3 loop spans 17 amino acids. The germline gives CDR1 SSHAT, CDR2 FNYEAQ (reference sequence). The CDR3 sequence is CASSLAAGGPYTGELFF. The CDR3, as DNA: TGTGCCAGCAGCTTGGCAGCGGGGGGGCCTTACACCGGGGAGCTGTTTTTT.

CDR3 amino acids: CASSLPPRDEQYF. CDR3 in DNA: TGCGCCAGCAGCTTACCCCCCCGGGACGAGCAGTACTTC. The V call is TRBV5-1, the J call TRBJ2-7, with no clear D. V was pared by 2 bases and J by 5 bases, with 11 bases between. The CDR3 length is 13 residues. Germline V gives CDR1 SGHRS, CDR2 YFSETQ.

This clone is a singleton in its sample. The chain uses TRBV13 and TRBJ2-1, with 10 bases aligning to TRBD2. V gave up 1 base and J gave up 6 bases; unmatched junction bases: 9. This CDR3 has 17 residues. CDR1 and CDR2 (germline): PRHDT, FYEKMQ (reference sequence). This CDR3 reads CASSLEGQREGFNEQFF. The CDR3 nucleotides are TGTGCCAGCAGCTTAGAAGGGCAGCGGGAGGGTTTCAATGAGCAGTTCTTC.

This clone was observed a single time. The chain joins TRBV7-8 to TRBJ2-5; 13 bases map to TRBD2. Germline trimming cut 5 bases from V and 3 bases from J; bases unmatched to any gene: 6. This CDR3 comprises 16 residues. In germline, CDR1 is SGHVS, CDR2 FQNEAQ. The chain's CDR3 is CASSEGLAGLKETQYF. The DNA for the CDR3 is TGTGCCAGCAGCGAGGGACTAGCGGGACTTAAAGAGACCCAGTACTTC. Combining the CDR3 with reference TRBV7-8 and TRBJ2-5 gives the whole variable domain GAGVSQSPRYKVAKRGQDVALRCDPISGHVSLFWYQQALGQGPEFLTYFQNEAQLDKSGLPSDRFFAERPEGSVSTLKIQRTQQEDSAVYLCASSEGLAGLKETQYFGPGTRLLVL.

V and J are TRBV19 and TRBJ1-2; TRBD1 matches at 7 bases. This CDR3 comprises 14 residues. Germline loops: CDR1 LNHDA, CDR2 SQIVND (reference sequence). Trimming at V came to 7 bases and at J to 5 bases, leaving 10 bases not matched to a gene. Written as DNA, the CDR3 is TGTGCCAGTAAAACCGGGACAGAAATTTATGGCTACACCTTC. Translation gives CASKTGTEIYGYTF.

This clone was seen a single time. The chain is built from TRBV10-3 and TRBJ1-2; maybe TRBD1 (6 bases). Germline V CDR1 and CDR2: ENHRY, SYGVKD. The CDR3 is 13 residues long. Trimming cost V 4 bases and J 2 bases, with 8 bases left between them. The CDR3 reads CAISGTANYGYTF. The CDR3 DNA reads as TGTGCCATCAGTGGGACAGCCAACTATGGCTACACCTTC.

The rearrangement joins TRBV9 to TRBJ2-3; TRBD1 or TRBD2 may be the D gene (6 bases each). Trimming left V 0 bases short and J 6 bases short, with 14 bases between. The CDR3 totals 15 residues. The germline V gene encodes CDR1 SGDLS and CDR2 YYNGEE. The CDR3 coding sequence is TGTGCCAGCAGCGTAGGTAGCCGAGGGGGGGATACGCAGTATTTT. Protein product: CASSVGSRGGDTQYF.

The V call is TRBV6-1, the J call TRBJ2-3; D tentatively fits TRBD1 or TRBD2 (5 bases each). This CDR3 spans 16 amino acids. Germline CDR1 is MNHNS and CDR2 is SASEGT. V was pared by 3 bases and J by 0 bases, with 13 bases between. The chain's CDR3 is CASSELDWGSTDTQYF. The CDR3 DNA reads TGTGCCAGCAGTGAGTTAGACTGGGGGAGCACAGATACGCAGTATTTT.

The rearrangement links TRBV4-1 to TRBJ2-3; no clear D. Germline-derived CDR1 and CDR2 are MGHRA and YSYEKL. With 0 bases removed from V and 5 bases from J, the gap between germline ends came to 15 bases. The CDR3 extends over 16 amino acids. The CDR3 DNA sequence: TGCGCCAGCAGCCAAGAGGTCGCTAGTCAAGTAGATACGCAGTATTTT. Amino acids: CASSQEVASQVDTQYF.

This clone has just a few counts. The chain is built from TRBV13 and TRBJ2-7; 8 bases align to TRBD1. V was pared by 4 bases and J by 5 bases, with 10 bases of the junction left unmatched. The CDR3 is 15 amino acids. CDR1 and CDR2 from the germline V gene are PRHDT and FYEKMQ (reference sequence). This chain's CDR3 is CASSSVDRGTHEQYF. In nucleotides, the CDR3 is TGTGCCAGCAGCTCGGTCGACAGGGGAACCCACGAGCAGTACTTC.

The chain has TRBV20-1 and TRBJ2-1; the D is unclear. The CDR3 totals 11 residues. Deletions cut 1 base from V and 16 bases from J, with 14 bases between. CDR1 DFQATT and CDR2 SNEGSKA come from the germline V gene (reference sequence). The CDR3 here is CSARVTAEIFF. The CDR3 coding sequence is TGCAGTGCTAGAGTGACCGCGGAGATATTCTTC.

The V call is TRBV18, the J call TRBJ2-3; D gene unclear. This CDR3 has 16 residues. Germline V gene data show CDR1 as KGHSH and CDR2 as LQKENI. V lost 0 bases and J lost 0, with 10 bases in between. The CDR3 here is CASSPPATFSTDTQYF. In DNA, the CDR3 is TGTGCCAGCTCACCACCTGCCACCTTCAGCACAGATACGCAGTATTTT.

The V and J genes are TRBV4-1 and TRBJ1-3, with D tentatively TRBD1 (6 bases). This CDR3 comprises 18 residues. Germline CDR1 reads MGHRA; CDR2 reads YSYEKL. Between the trimmed V and J ends, which lost 1 base and 0 bases, there was a span of 16 bases. This CDR3 reads CASSQGRARGNSGNTIYF. For the CDR3, the DNA is TGCGCCAGCAGCCAAGGCAGGGCCAGGGGAAACTCTGGAAACACCATATATTTT.

This rearrangement joins TRBV4-1 to TRBJ1-5; no definite D call. This CDR3 has 16 residues. V lost 3 bases and J 0 bases, leaving 12 bases between the germline ends. Germline V lookup: CDR1 MGHRA, CDR2 YSYEKL. CDR3 sequence reads: CASSHMPGASNQPQHF. CDR3 nucleotide sequence: TGCGCCAGCAGCCACATGCCGGGCGCTAGCAATCAGCCCCAGCATTTT.

This clone was detected a few times. The chain is built from TRBV5-6 and TRBJ2-1; D is perhaps TRBD1 (5 bases). The CDR3 sequence is 15 residues long. Looked up from germline, CDR1 is SGHDT and CDR2 is YYEEEE. The ends were cut back, 4 bases at V and 7 bases at J, with 18 bases in the middle. CDR3 sequence (DNA): TGTGCCAGCAGCCTTAGGGGCCTCTTAGGGAATGAGCAGTTCTTC. This translates into CASSLRGLLGNEQFF.

This clone was picked up a small number of times. CDR3 region: CASSSGGTSEGGEQFF. CDR3 nucleotide sequence: TGTGCCAGCAGCTCGGGAGGGACTTCAGAGGGAGGTGAGCAGTTCTTC. V gene TRBV5-6 combines with J gene TRBJ2-1; 8 bases fit TRBD2. The germline V gene encodes CDR1 SGHDT and CDR2 YYEEEE. The length of the CDR3 is 16 residues. V shed 3 bases and J 9 bases; nucleotides not matched to a gene: 14.

This sequence joins TRBV30 and TRBJ2-1; D remains ambiguous. V was shortened by 4 bases and J by 5 bases, with 9 bases between the two germline ends. The germline CDR1 and CDR2 sequences are GTSNPN and SVGIG (reference sequence). The CDR3 length is 12 residues. As DNA, the CDR3 is TGTGCCTGGACCAGAAGACACAATGAGCAGTTCTTC. This encodes CAWTRRHNEQFF.

The rearrangement links TRBV6-6 to TRBJ1-1, with D possibly TRBD1 on 5 matching bases. CDR1 and CDR2 from the germline V gene are MNHNY and SVGAGI (reference sequence). CDR3 size: 15 residues. Trimming took 5 bases from V and 4 from J, leaving 17 bases between them. The CDR3 here is CASSPAPRGGTEAFF. CDR3 nucleotides: TGTGCCAGCAGTCCGGCCCCTCGGGGGGGCACTGAAGCTTTCTTT.

This chain uses TRBV7-2 with TRBJ1-1, with D possibly matching TRBD1 (5 bases). The CDR3 is 14 residues long. CDR1 is SGHTA and CDR2 is FQGNSA in the germline V gene. V was cut by 2 bases and J by 2 bases, with 9 bases left in between. CDR3 protein: CASSLNGGNTEAFF. The CDR3 DNA is TGTGCCAGCAGCTTAAATGGGGGAAACACTGAAGCTTTCTTT.

The chain links TRBV5-4 to TRBJ1-4; TRBD1 is a possible D gene (5 bases). Germline CDR1 SGHNT, CDR2 YYREEE (reference sequence). Trimming left V 5 bases short and J 4 bases short, with 12 bases between. This CDR3 is built from 14 residues. CDR3 nucleotides: TGTGCCAGCAGGCTTGGGGGAATTAATGAAAAACTGTTTTTT. Translating it yields CASRLGGINEKLFF.

J is TRBJ1-5 and V is TRBV5-5; 9 bases are a match to TRBD1. The germline V gene encodes CDR1 SGHKS and CDR2 YYEKEE (reference sequence). The CDR3 is made up of 15 amino acids. Unmatched junction bases numbered 6, after V lost 3 bases and J lost 5 bases. The CDR3 protein is CASSSETGGHQPQHF. In nucleotides, the CDR3 is TGTGCCAGCAGCTCAGAAACAGGGGGCCATCAGCCCCAGCATTTT.

This clone was counted only a few times. This chain links TRBV30 with TRBJ2-2; 8 bases are a match to TRBD1. Germline V gives CDR1 GTSNPN, CDR2 SVGIG (reference sequence). After removal of 3 bases from V and 4 bases from J, the junction contained 7 bases not matched to a gene. CDR3 size: 15 residues. In DNA form, the CDR3 reads TGTGCCTGGAGGGATCCGGGACAGGCCACCGGGGAGCTGTTTTTT. It specifies CAWRDPGQATGELFF.

This chain joins TRBV7-9 and TRBJ1-4; TRBD1 agrees at 10 bases. Trimming cost V 3 bases and J 3 bases; bases outside gene matches: 1. CDR1 is SEHNR, CDR2 FQNEAQ, per germline (reference sequence). This CDR3 comprises 15 residues. This CDR3 reads CASSFGTGANEKLFF. CDR3 DNA: TGTGCCAGCAGCTTCGGGACAGGGGCTAATGAAAAACTGTTTTTT.

This clone occurred once. The chain links TRBV6-6 to TRBJ1-5, with D possibly matching TRBD1 (5 bases). The CDR3 totals 14 residues. V shed 1 base and J shed 6 bases, with 10 bases lying between them. Looked up from germline, CDR1 is MNHNY and CDR2 is SVGAGI (reference sequence). The CDR3 nucleotides read TGTGCCAGCAGTTACTGGGGGGAGGGTCAGCCCCAGCATTTT. Its protein is CASSYWGEGQPQHF.

The J gene is TRBJ1-1, the V gene TRBV2; D gene unclear. Germline CDR1 and CDR2: SNHLY and FYNNEI. The germline V and J ends were trimmed by 4 bases and 2 bases, with 8 bases remaining between them. This CDR3 has 13 amino acids. The CDR3 DNA reads TGTGCCAGCAGTGCCGAAACTAACACTGAAGCTTTCTTT. It codes for CASSAETNTEAFF.